This TCR beta chain was recorded in a study of T cell responses to AZD1222 COVID-19 vaccine. Study results and limitations: Donors were mostly white British, more females; clonal diversity possibly underestimated.

To note about this clone: Its antigen is still unknown.

Repertoires were generated with immunoSEQ multiplex PCR, while TCRdb's copy carries only in-frame clones and drops some. The profile shows about 120,000 clones, roughly 87% of them singletons. Trimming pared 5 bases from V and 5 bases from J, leaving 18 bases between. CDR1 and CDR2 (germline): MNHEY, SVGAGI. The length of the CDR3 is 15 residues. This chain uses TRBV6-5 with TRBJ1-2; unclear D gene. The TCR comes from an adult in good health. The sequences come from peripheral blood, collected on day 0 of MenACWY control vaccination. CDR3 amino acids: CASSQSPDGLYGYTF. CDR3 in DNA: TGTGCCAGCAGTCAATCCCCGGACGGCTTGTATGGCTACACCTTC.